The next 16 T cell receptor beta chains were all read from a single sample in a study of CD8+CD57+ T cells in acquired aplastic anemia (dated by TCRdb to between 2018 and 2020). Reads for this sample came from an Illumina HiSeq 2000. Genomic DNA served as template for TCR beta VDJ combination and CDR3 sequence profiling. TCRdb itself trimmed the public reads at Q25 with fastp, ran MiXCR and retained productive beta chains. Entries are consolidated by CDR3 protein sequence, retaining the most common genes and DNA. In all, the sample holds hundreds of thousands of distinct CDR3 sequences, and around 72% of those were seen once. The ten largest clones represent more than 3.5% of the sample. Sequenced: sorted CD4+, CD8+, or CD8+CD57+ T cells (not recorded which) from PBMCs. The receptors were sampled from a human donor in good health, serving as a control.

This clonotype has a count of ten or more. The rearrangement links TRBV12-3 or TRBV12-4 to TRBJ1-3; no reliable D call. This CDR3 is built from 12 residues. V dropped 6 bases and J dropped 4 bases, with 7 bases sitting between them. The CDR3 protein is CASSRLGNTIYF. The CDR3 coding sequence is TGTGCCAGCAGCCGTTTGGGAAACACCATATATTTT.

The gene calls are TRBV5-6 and TRBJ1-1; 7 bases are shared with TRBD1. CDR3 length: 14 amino acids. In germline, CDR1 is SGHDT, CDR2 YYEEEE. V lost 7 bases to trimming and J lost 11 bases; unmatched junction nucleotides: 17. In nucleotides, the CDR3 is TGTGCCAGCGGCTCAAGCAGGGGGGAATTGAAGGCTTTCTTT. It codes for CASGSSRGELKAFF.

The chain recombines TRBV20-1 with TRBJ1-6; TRBD1 is a possible D gene (5 bases). Germline assignment: CDR1 DFQATT and CDR2 SNEGSKA (reference sequence). V gave up 5 bases and J gave up 8 bases, with 25 bases separating them. The CDR3 has 17 residues. The CDR3 DNA follows: TGCAGTGCTTCACGGGACGGCGCCTCCGCGGTTGATTCACCCCTCCACTTT. Its translation: CSASRDGASAVDSPLHF.

Many counts were recorded for this clonotype. The V gene is TRBV7-9, the J gene TRBJ2-3; possibly TRBD1 for D (6 bases). The CDR3 extends over 13 amino acids. Trimming shortened V by 11 bases and J by 6 bases, and 18 bases separated the two germline ends. CDR1 and CDR2 from the germline V gene are SEHNR and FQNEAQ (reference sequence). The CDR3 DNA reads TGTGCCCGCGCAGGACAGTCGCAGGATACGCAGTATTTT. Protein product: CARAGQSQDTQYF.

This clonotype has ten or more counts. This sequence joins TRBV20-1 and TRBJ2-7, with TRBD2 as a possible D gene (5 bases). With 8 bases removed from V and 7 bases from J, the gap between germline ends came to 21 bases. The germline V gene encodes CDR1 DFQATT and CDR2 SNEGSKA (reference sequence). The CDR3 is 13 amino acids. The CDR3 spells CSSQGAIEGEQYF. The CDR3 nucleotides are TGCAGTTCGCAAGGTGCGATCGAGGGTGAGCAGTACTTC.

This clonotype occurred many times. The genes are TRBV20-1 and TRBJ2-1; 8 nucleotides line up with TRBD1. Germline V gene lookup returns CDR1 DFQATT and CDR2 SNEGSKA (reference sequence). This CDR3 contains 15 residues. V was clipped by 6 bases and J by 6 bases; unmatched bases: 13. This chain's CDR3 is CSARPGTGLPNEQFF. The CDR3 DNA reads as TGCAGTGCCCGCCCCGGGACAGGACTTCCCAATGAGCAGTTCTTC.

The V and J genes are TRBV14 and TRBJ2-7; D is uncertain. V lost 4 bases, J lost 7 bases, and 5 bases lay in between. The CDR3 sequence is 10 residues long. Germline loops: CDR1 SGHDN, CDR2 FVKESK. Here the CDR3 reads CASSLLEQYF. CDR3 nucleotides: TGTGCCAGCAGCCTATTAGAGCAGTACTTC.

As for this clonotype: At one boundary the junction diverges from the germline segment, which might be a read error. This CDR3 is CASSGKGGGELSF. The CDR3, as DNA: TGTGCCAGCAGCGGTAAGGGTGGCGGGGAGCTGTCTTTT. The chain couples TRBV2 to TRBJ2-2; a weak D match, TRBD2 (6 bases). Germline V CDR1 and CDR2: SNHLY, FYNNEI. The CDR3 totals 13 residues.

Ten or more counts support this clonotype. This chain uses TRBV20-1 with TRBJ2-1; tentative D call: TRBD2 (6 bases). The V end was cut by 4 bases, the J end by 0 bases, with 19 bases between. The CDR3 has 17 residues. CDR1 is DFQATT, CDR2 SNEGSKA, per germline (reference sequence). The CDR3 reads CSATRLAHGSSYNEQFF. The CDR3 region has the DNA TGCAGTGCTACTCGTCTAGCCCACGGGAGCTCCTACAATGAGCAGTTCTTC.

Regarding this clonotype: The germline gene is not matched at one end of the junction; a read error may be the cause. This chain joins TRBV7-3 and TRBJ2-7; 7 nucleotides match TRBD1. This CDR3 comprises 13 residues. CDR1 is SGHTA and CDR2 is FQGTGA in the germline V gene. The DNA for the CDR3 is TGTGCCACCAGCCTGACAGGGTGCGACGAGGAGTACTTC. It specifies CATSLTGCDEEYF.

In this sample, this clonotype turned up a few times. A much bigger clone sits one base away, suggesting this may be a read error. The chain recombines TRBV11-3 with TRBJ2-5, with 9 nucleotides matching TRBD1. The CDR3 runs to 15 residues. V dropped 6 bases and J dropped 3; count of bases not matched to a gene: 8. CDR1 is SGHNT, CDR2 YENEEA, per germline. The CDR3, as DNA: TGTGCCAGCAGTGGCGGGGACAGGGAAAAAGAGACCCAGTACTTC. It is translated as CASSGGDREKETQYF.

This clonotype has at least ten counts. V and J are TRBV10-3 and TRBJ2-7; D remains ambiguous. CDR3 length equals 15 residues. V lost 0 bases, J lost 5 bases, and 14 bases lay in between. CDR1 and CDR2 (germline): ENHRY, SYGVKD. CDR3 residues: CAISESRLSVNEQYF. The CDR3, as DNA: TGTGCCATCAGTGAGTCGCGATTGTCGGTCAACGAGCAGTACTTC.

This clonotype was counted many times. The chain recombines TRBV30 with TRBJ1-1; no definite D call. Germline V CDR1 and CDR2: GTSNPN, SVGIG (reference sequence). The CDR3 extends over 13 amino acids. The V end was cut by 2 bases, the J end by 5 bases, with 12 bases between. The CDR3 DNA follows: TGTGCCTGGAGTCGCCGGGCTGGGACTGAAGCTTTCTTT. This gives the protein CAWSRRAGTEAFF.

This clonotype has just a few counts. This chain joins TRBV29-1 and TRBJ2-7; D not certain. Germline CDR1 is SQVTM and CDR2 is ANQGSEA. V lost 6 bases, J lost 3 bases, and 9 bases lay in between. CDR3 length equals 11 residues. The CDR3 DNA follows: TGCAGCGTCAAGTCTGGCTACGAGCAGTACTTC. Residues: CSVKSGYEQYF.

Many counts were recorded for this clonotype. The chain combines TRBV30 with TRBJ1-2; D possibly corresponds to TRBD1 (6 bases). This CDR3 is 14 amino acids long. V was pared by 3 bases and J by 4 bases, with 15 bases between. In germline, CDR1 is GTSNPN, CDR2 SVGIG (reference sequence). DNA of the CDR3: TGTGCCTGGAGCCGGGCAGGGGTAGTCTATGGCTACACCTTC. Amino acids: CAWSRAGVVYGYTF.

V and J are TRBV12-3 or TRBV12-4 and TRBJ2-7; TRBD2 agrees at 10 bases. J gave up 3 bases and V 5 bases, and 10 bases lay outside the gene matches. This CDR3 contains 16 residues. The CDR3 DNA is TGTGCCAGCAGTCCCCCTAGCGGGGGTTACTACTACGAGCAGTACTTC. Its protein is CASSPPSGGYYYEQYF.